These 27 T cell receptor beta chains share one sample of origin, sequenced in a study of technical replicates of blood from a few donors. Sequencing used immunoSEQ multiplex PCR; TCRdb keeps in-frame clones, though not all of them. Seen here are more than 60,000 clones, 85% to 95% observed once, and the top ten hold approximately 0.37%. Sequencing was performed on T cells isolated from PBMCs. These receptors were collected from a human donor in good health.

The gene calls are TRBV7-8 and TRBJ1-1, with D uncertain. The germline V gene has CDR1 SGHVS and CDR2 FQNEAQ. Between the trimmed V and J ends, which lost 1 base and 0 bases, there was a span of 9 bases. The CDR3 extends over 15 amino acids. CDR3 in DNA: TGTGCCAGCAGCTTAGAAACAGAGATGAACACTGAAGCTTTCTTT. It codes for CASSLETEMNTEAFF.

V usage is TRBV4-3 and J usage is TRBJ2-5, with D possibly TRBD2 on 5 matching bases. Germline V gene data show CDR1 as LGHNA and CDR2 as YSLEER. This CDR3 comprises 15 residues. V was clipped by 0 bases and J by 4 bases, with 12 bases between them. The CDR3 coding sequence is TGCGCCAGCAGCCAAGAGGTGGGAGAGGCAGAGACCCAGTACTTC. This gives the protein CASSQEVGEAETQYF.

J is TRBJ2-3 and V is TRBV5-1; D possibly corresponds to TRBD2 (5 bases). V was shortened by 2 bases and J by 0 bases, with 10 bases between the two germline ends. Looked up from germline, CDR1 is SGHRS and CDR2 is YFSETQ. This CDR3 has 15 amino acids. The DNA for the CDR3 is TGCGCCAGCAGCTTTGAGGGTTTTAGCACAGATACGCAGTATTTT. Its translation is CASSFEGFSTDTQYF.

This clone has more than one count but fewer than ten. V gene TRBV29-1 combines with J gene TRBJ1-1; D gene uncertain. V gave up 7 bases and J gave up 4 bases, with 16 bases separating them. This CDR3 has 13 amino acids. Germline CDR1 reads SQVTM; CDR2 reads ANQGSEA. The CDR3 sequence is CSASRVGGTEAFF. The CDR3 DNA is TGCAGCGCTAGTCGGGTTGGAGGCACTGAAGCTTTCTTT.

This clone came up once. The chain carries TRBV6-5 and TRBJ1-2, with 7 bases that match TRBD1. Losses at the gene ends were 5 bases for V and 8 bases for J; bases not matched to a gene: 8. This CDR3 spans 13 amino acids. The germline V gene encodes CDR1 MNHEY and CDR2 SVGAGI. The CDR3 reads CASSPSGGTGYTF. The CDR3 coding sequence is TGTGCCAGCAGTCCCTCAGGGGGAACGGGCTACACCTTC.

The rearrangement joins TRBV7-6 to TRBJ1-1; TRBD1 is a possible D gene (6 bases). With 5 bases removed from V and 7 bases from J, the gap between germline ends came to 8 bases. CDR1 and CDR2 (germline): SGHVS, FNYEAQ. The CDR3 is 11 residues long. The chain's CDR3 is CASSTGLEAFF. CDR3 DNA: TGTGCCAGCAGCACAGGGCTTGAAGCTTTCTTT.

The V gene is TRBV27, the J gene TRBJ1-3; 7 positions agree with TRBD1. CDR1 and CDR2 (germline): MNHEY, SMNVEV (reference sequence). Trimming at V came to 5 bases and at J to 4 bases, leaving 2 bases not matched to a gene. This CDR3 has 13 residues. CDR3 protein: CASSQDRGNTIYF. The DNA for the CDR3 is TGTGCCAGCAGTCAGGACAGGGGAAACACCATATATTTT.

CDR3 region: CASSQDRVSDIQYF. CDR3 DNA sequence: TGTGCCAGCAGCCAAGACAGGGTTAGTGACATTCAGTACTTC. This chain links TRBV4-2 with TRBJ2-4, with D possibly being TRBD1 (5 bases). Germline lookup yields CDR1 LGHNA and CDR2 YNFKEQ. CDR3 length equals 14 residues. Trimming pared 0 bases from V and 8 bases from J, leaving 11 bases between.

The rearrangement uses TRBV7-2 and TRBJ2-2; D is undetermined. Germline V gene lookup returns CDR1 SGHTA and CDR2 FQGNSA. The V end lost 1 base, the J end lost 5 bases, and 14 bases lay between the germline ends. The CDR3 loop spans 16 amino acids. CDR3 protein: CASSLEPAGWTGELFF. The CDR3, as DNA: TGTGCCAGCAGCTTAGAACCGGCAGGCTGGACCGGGGAGCTGTTTTTT.

This rearrangement joins TRBV10-3 to TRBJ2-1, with 12 bases fitting TRBD2. This CDR3 region has 19 residues. In germline, CDR1 is ENHRY, CDR2 SYGVKD. J was trimmed by 0 bases and V by 6 bases; bases with no gene match: 12. The CDR3 spells CAIRGAGTSGPSSYNEQFF. DNA of the CDR3: TGTGCCATCAGGGGAGCTGGGACTAGCGGGCCGTCCTCCTACAATGAGCAGTTCTTC.

Concerning this clone: At one end, the junction sequence differs from germline, possibly due to a read error. J is TRBJ2-3 and V is TRBV6-9; D uncertain. CDR1 and CDR2 (germline): MNHGY, SVAAGI. This CDR3 has 14 residues. CDR3 residues: CRPDISEWTDTQYF. In nucleotides, the CDR3 is TGCCGCCCTGACATCAGTGAATGGACAGATACGCAGTATTTT.

The chain uses TRBV27 and TRBJ1-1; D gene unclear. This CDR3 comprises 14 residues. Trimming left V 6 bases short and J 3 bases short, with 14 bases between. The V gene's germline CDR1 is MNHEY and CDR2 SMNVEV (reference sequence). The CDR3 spells CASRWAVGDTEAFF. For the CDR3, the DNA is TGTGCCAGCAGGTGGGCCGTCGGGGACACTGAAGCTTTCTTT.

J is TRBJ2-7 and V is TRBV7-9; 7 bases line up with TRBD1. Looked up from germline, CDR1 is SEHNR and CDR2 is FQNEAQ (reference sequence). Trimming cost V 5 bases and J 3 bases; bases outside gene matches: 4. The CDR3 totals 13 residues. CDR3 coding DNA: TGTGCCAGCAGCGGGTGGGACAGCTACGAGCAGTACTTC. Protein: CASSGWDSYEQYF.

The rearrangement links TRBV6-6 to TRBJ2-1; tentative D call: TRBD2 (6 bases). Germline V gene sequence: CDR1 MNHNY, CDR2 SVGAGI (reference sequence). This CDR3 is 16 amino acids long. V gave up 6 bases and J gave up 7 bases, with 22 bases separating them. The DNA of the CDR3 is TGTGCCAGCAGGGAACGGAGGGGAAACCATGGGAATGAGCAGTTCTTC. This translates into CASRERRGNHGNEQFF.

The chain joins TRBV4-2 to TRBJ2-4, with D possibly matching TRBD2 (6 bases). V was shortened by 4 bases and J by 2 bases, with 21 bases between the two germline ends. CDR1 is LGHNA and CDR2 is YNFKEQ in the germline V gene. This CDR3 is built from 18 residues. The CDR3 is CASSPPGVGRVTKNIQYF. Written as DNA, the CDR3 is TGTGCCAGCAGCCCCCCCGGGGTCGGGAGAGTCACCAAAAACATTCAGTACTTC.

The chain couples TRBV5-4 to TRBJ2-7; the D gene is possibly TRBD1 (5 bases). Germline assignment: CDR1 SGHNT and CDR2 YYREEE (reference sequence). CDR3 size: 13 residues. V lost 4 bases to trimming and J lost 1 base, with 9 bases between them. The CDR3 nucleotides are TGTGCCAGCAGCGCACAGGCATCCTACGAGCAGTACTTC. This gives the protein CASSAQASYEQYF.

This clone was observed a single time. The V gene is TRBV28, the J gene TRBJ1-2, with D unresolved. V lost 6 bases, J lost 6 bases, and 20 bases lay in between. Germline CDR1 MDHEN, CDR2 SYDVKM. The CDR3 extends over 15 amino acids. CDR3 nucleotides: TGTGCCAGCAGGCCCTCTGGGCAGGAATTGGATGGCTACACCTTC. Protein sequence: CASRPSGQELDGYTF.

This sequence joins TRBV10-1 and TRBJ2-3; 13 bases are shared with TRBD2. Trimming removed 0 bases from V and 3 bases from J; junction bases left unmatched: 0. In germline, CDR1 is WNHNN, CDR2 SYGVQD (reference sequence). This CDR3 is built from 16 residues. The CDR3 DNA sequence: TGCGCCAGCAGTGAGTCGACTAGCGGGAGGACAGATACGCAGTATTTT. Translating gives CASSESTSGRTDTQYF.

The chain carries TRBV7-2 and TRBJ2-1, with TRBD2 matching over 7 bases. The CDR3 totals 16 residues. After removal of 1 base from V and 2 bases from J, the junction contained 5 bases not matched to a gene. Germline V lookup: CDR1 SGHTA, CDR2 FQGNSA. As DNA, the CDR3 is TGTGCCAGCAGCTTAGATCGTGGGAGGGCCTACAATGAGCAGTTCTTC. Residues: CASSLDRGRAYNEQFF. The whole variable domain, remainder taken from reference TRBV7-2 and TRBJ2-1, is GAGVSQSPSNKVTEKGKDVELRCDPISGHTALYWYRQSLGQGLEFLIYFQGNSAPDKSGLPSDRFSAERTGGSVSTLTIQRTQQEDSAVYLCASSLDRGRAYNEQFFGPGTRLTVL.

The chain recombines TRBV11-3 with TRBJ2-7; 8 bases line up with TRBD1. Trimming cost V 1 base and J 5 bases; bases outside gene matches: 7. The CDR3 covers 15 residues. Germline V lookup: CDR1 SGHNT, CDR2 YENEEA. This chain's CDR3 is CASSLGTGTGHEQYF. CDR3 DNA sequence: TGTGCCAGCAGCTTAGGGACAGGGACAGGCCACGAGCAGTACTTC.

The V and J genes are TRBV9 and TRBJ2-7; D call uncertain. The germline V gene encodes CDR1 SGDLS and CDR2 YYNGEE. CDR3 length: 15 amino acids. Between the trimmed V and J ends, which lost 2 bases and 3 bases, there was a span of 15 bases. The CDR3 spells CASSVDGGALYEQYF. The CDR3 nucleotides read TGTGCCAGCAGCGTCGACGGCGGAGCTCTCTACGAGCAGTACTTC. Filled out from reference TRBV9 and TRBJ2-7, the complete variable domain reads DSGVTQTPKHLITATGQRVTLRCSPRSGDLSVYWYQQSLDQGLQFLIQYYNGEERAKGNILERFSAQQFPDLHSELNLSSLELGDSALYFCASSVDGGALYEQYFGPGTRLTVT.

This clone has just one count. The chain has TRBV28 and TRBJ2-7; 10 nucleotides agree with TRBD2. This CDR3 is built from 14 residues. V lost 6 bases to trimming and J lost 7 bases; unmatched junction nucleotides: 9. Germline lookup yields CDR1 MDHEN and CDR2 SYDVKM. This CDR3 is CASRTSSGREEQYF. CDR3 sequence (DNA): TGTGCCAGCAGAACCTCTAGCGGGAGAGAAGAGCAGTACTTC.

This clone was counted once. The chain combines TRBV5-4 with TRBJ2-3, with 7 bases aligning to TRBD2. Germline lookup yields CDR1 SGHNT and CDR2 YYREEE (reference sequence). The CDR3 contains 16 residues. The J segment lost 6 bases and the V segment lost 3 bases, leaving 13 bases of the junction unmatched. The CDR3 region has the DNA TGTGCCAGCAGCTGGGAGGGACGTAACAGACCGGATACGCAGTATTTT. It encodes CASSWEGRNRPDTQYF. Together with reference TRBV5-4 and TRBJ2-3, the CDR3 gives the full variable domain: ETGVTQSPTHLIKTRGQQVTLRCSSQSGHNTVSWYQQALGQGPQFIFQYYREEENGRGNFPPRFSGLQFPNYSSELNVNALELDDSALYLCASSWEGRNRPDTQYFGPGTRLTVL.

The count of this clone is one. The chain links TRBV6-6 to TRBJ1-1; D remains unclear. This CDR3 is built from 12 residues. CDR1 MNHNY and CDR2 SVGAGI come from the germline V gene (reference sequence). Trimming stripped 5 bases from V and 1 base from J, with 5 bases between. The CDR3 spells CASSNRNTEAFF. The CDR3 DNA reads TGTGCCAGCAGTAACAGGAACACTGAAGCTTTCTTT.

This clone was detected only once. The rearrangement links TRBV2 to TRBJ2-5, with D possibly TRBD2 on 5 matching bases. The CDR3 totals 13 residues. Per the germline V gene, CDR1 is SNHLY and CDR2 is FYNNEI. The germline V and J ends were trimmed by 11 bases and 5 bases, with 18 bases remaining between them. The CDR3 protein is CAGSSPQGETQYF. In DNA form, the CDR3 reads TGTGCCGGATCTAGCCCCCAAGGGGAGACCCAGTACTTC.

V usage is TRBV5-4 and J usage is TRBJ1-2; D possibly corresponds to TRBD1 (5 bases). Germline V gene sequence: CDR1 SGHNT, CDR2 YYREEE (reference sequence). The CDR3 consists of 14 residues. V was clipped by 1 base and J by 7 bases, with 14 bases between them. The CDR3 DNA sequence: TGTGCCAGCAGCTTGTCAGGGCCGTATAGTGGCTACACCTTC. Its translation is CASSLSGPYSGYTF. Full variable domain (missing parts from reference TRBV5-4 and TRBJ1-2): ETGVTQSPTHLIKTRGQQVTLRCSSQSGHNTVSWYQQALGQGPQFIFQYYREEENGRGNFPPRFSGLQFPNYSSELNVNALELDDSALYLCASSLSGPYSGYTFGSGTRLTVV.

This rearrangement joins TRBV6-5 to TRBJ1-1; D might be TRBD1 (6 bases). Trimming pared 5 bases from V and 4 bases from J, leaving 14 bases between. The CDR3 runs to 14 residues. CDR1 and CDR2 from the germline V gene are MNHEY and SVGAGI. The CDR3 is CASSPFIGGTEAFF. In nucleotides, the CDR3 is TGTGCCAGCAGTCCTTTTATAGGGGGCACTGAAGCTTTCTTT.